This T cell receptor beta chain was sequenced during a study of T cell responses to AZD1222 COVID-19 vaccine. In germline, CDR1 is MNHEY, CDR2 SVGAGI. V lost 2 bases and J lost 4, with 9 bases in between. The CDR3 has 13 residues. The assay was immunoSEQ multiplex PCR, and TCRdb's table has in-frame clones only and misses some. The sample contains more than 130,000 clones, roughly nine tenths of which appear only once. V and J are TRBV6-5 and TRBJ2-7; D could derive from TRBD1 or TRBD2 (5 bases each). The TCR was taken from an adult in good health. The starting material was peripheral blood, obtained on day 0 of AZD1222 vaccination. CDR3 nucleotides: TGTGCCAGCAGTTACGTGGGGGTTTACGAGCAGTACTTC. Translating it yields CASSYVGVYEQYF.